Following are 2 T cell receptor beta chains from one sample sequenced in a study of post-analysis software for immune sequencing data. The antigens these receptors bind are not known. General observations from the study: TRBV5-6, TRBV5-1 and TRBV20-1 were among about 5 TRBV segments more frequent in patients than controls.

Unique-molecular-identifier-tagged TCR beta cDNA libraries were used. TCRdb recomputed calls from the PCR reads with MiXCR, one row per CDR3 protein. Of roughly 170,000 distinct CDR3 sequences listed, about 29% were seen once; the top ten hold approximately 1.5%. The source material was blood. Receptors originate from a girl between 5 and 17 years old with multiple sclerosis.

This clonotype was counted at least ten times. This CDR3 is CASSLPDPVEQYF. For the CDR3, the DNA is TGCGCCAGCAGCTTGCCCGACCCCGTCGAGCAGTACTTC. The rearrangement links TRBV5-1 to TRBJ2-7; D is unresolved. CDR3 length equals 13 residues. Between the trimmed V and J ends, which lost 1 base and 6 bases, there was a span of 11 bases. The germline V gene encodes CDR1 SGHRS and CDR2 YFSETQ.

The table lists this clonotype with many counts. This chain links TRBV7-9 with TRBJ2-3; D gene uncertain. CDR3 length equals 12 residues. The V end was cut by 3 bases, the J end by 6 bases, with 7 bases between. Germline loops: CDR1 SEHNR, CDR2 FQNEAQ (reference sequence). DNA of the CDR3: TGTGCCAGCAGCTTCCGTTCCGATACGCAGTATTTT. The encoded protein is CASSFRSDTQYF.